This T cell receptor beta chain was obtained from a study of T cell responses to AZD1222 COVID-19 vaccine. Produced via immunoSEQ multiplex PCR; TCRdb's table is partial and in-frame only. The data hold approximately 150,000 clones, with more than 90% observed a single time. Comments on this clone: What it binds is unknown.

Study-level points and caveats: Spike-specific TCR repertoires showed rising breadth and depth after two AZD1222 doses. Repertoires were collected only later (after the peak T cell response had occurred).

The length of the CDR3 is 13 residues. Trimming removed 5 bases from V and 3 bases from J, with 11 bases in between. V is TRBV12-3 or TRBV12-4 and J is TRBJ2-7; weak D call: TRBD2 (5 bases). This specimen consisted of peripheral blood, obtained 28 days after the second AZD1222 dose. The receptor's source is an adult who received the AZD1222 COVID-19 vaccine. Written as DNA, the CDR3 is TGTGCCAGCAGTCCAAGGACTGTCTACGAGCAGTACGTC. Amino acid sequence: CASSPRTVYEQYV.